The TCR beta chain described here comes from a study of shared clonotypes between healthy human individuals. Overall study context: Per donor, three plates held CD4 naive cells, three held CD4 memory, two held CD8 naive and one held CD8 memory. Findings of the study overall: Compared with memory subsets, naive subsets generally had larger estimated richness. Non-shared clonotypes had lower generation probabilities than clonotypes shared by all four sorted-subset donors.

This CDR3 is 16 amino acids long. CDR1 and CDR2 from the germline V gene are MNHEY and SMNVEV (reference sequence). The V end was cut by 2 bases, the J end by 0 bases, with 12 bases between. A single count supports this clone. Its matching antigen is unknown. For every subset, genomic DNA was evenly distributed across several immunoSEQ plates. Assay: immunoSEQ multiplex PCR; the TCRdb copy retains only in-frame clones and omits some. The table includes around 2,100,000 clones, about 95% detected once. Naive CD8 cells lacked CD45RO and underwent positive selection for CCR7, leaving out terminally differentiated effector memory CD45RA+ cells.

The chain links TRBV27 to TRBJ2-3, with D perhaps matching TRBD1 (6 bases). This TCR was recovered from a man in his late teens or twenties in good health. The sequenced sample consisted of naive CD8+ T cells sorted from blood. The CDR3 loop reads CASSLGQMTSTDTQYF. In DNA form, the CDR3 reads TGTGCCAGCAGTTTAGGACAGATGACTAGCACAGATACGCAGTATTTT.